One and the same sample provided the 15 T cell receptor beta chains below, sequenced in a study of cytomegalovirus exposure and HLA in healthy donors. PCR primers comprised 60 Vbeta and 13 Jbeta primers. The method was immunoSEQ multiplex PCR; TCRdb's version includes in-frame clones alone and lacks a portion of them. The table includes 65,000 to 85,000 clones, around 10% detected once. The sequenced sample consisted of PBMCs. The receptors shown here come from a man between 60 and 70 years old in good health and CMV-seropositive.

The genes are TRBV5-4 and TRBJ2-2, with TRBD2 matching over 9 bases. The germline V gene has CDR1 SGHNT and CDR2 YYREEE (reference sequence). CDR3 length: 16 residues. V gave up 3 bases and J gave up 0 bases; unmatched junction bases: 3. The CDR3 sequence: CASSSTSGPNTGELFF. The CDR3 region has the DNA TGTGCCAGCAGCTCAACTAGCGGGCCGAACACCGGGGAGCTGTTTTTT.

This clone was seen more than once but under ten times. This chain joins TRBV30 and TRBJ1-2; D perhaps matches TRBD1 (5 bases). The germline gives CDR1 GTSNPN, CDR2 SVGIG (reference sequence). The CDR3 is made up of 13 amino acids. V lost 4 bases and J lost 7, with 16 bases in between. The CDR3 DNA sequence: TGTGCCTGGAAATGGGGCGGACGCGGTGGCTACACCTTC. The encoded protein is CAWKWGGRGGYTF.

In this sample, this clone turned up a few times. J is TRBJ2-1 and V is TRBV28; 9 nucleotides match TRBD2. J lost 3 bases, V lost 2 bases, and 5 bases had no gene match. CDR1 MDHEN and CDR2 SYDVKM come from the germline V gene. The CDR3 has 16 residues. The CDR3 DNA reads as TGTGCCAGCAGTTTAGGGGGGACTAGCAGCTACAATGAGCAGTTCTTC. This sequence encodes CASSLGGTSSYNEQFF.

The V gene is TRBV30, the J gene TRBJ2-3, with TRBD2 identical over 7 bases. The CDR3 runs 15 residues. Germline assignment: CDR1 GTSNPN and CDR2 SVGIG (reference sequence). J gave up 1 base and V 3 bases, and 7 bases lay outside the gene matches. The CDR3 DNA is TGTGCCTGGAGGGGATGGGGGGGAGGCACAGATACGCAGTATTTT. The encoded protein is CAWRGWGGGTDTQYF.

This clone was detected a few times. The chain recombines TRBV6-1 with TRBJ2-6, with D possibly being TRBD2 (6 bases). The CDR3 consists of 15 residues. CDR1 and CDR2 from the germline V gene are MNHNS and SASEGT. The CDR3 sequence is CVLIGGSSGANVLTF. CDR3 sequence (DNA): TGTGTACTGATCGGGGGAAGCTCTGGGGCCAACGTCCTGACTTTC.

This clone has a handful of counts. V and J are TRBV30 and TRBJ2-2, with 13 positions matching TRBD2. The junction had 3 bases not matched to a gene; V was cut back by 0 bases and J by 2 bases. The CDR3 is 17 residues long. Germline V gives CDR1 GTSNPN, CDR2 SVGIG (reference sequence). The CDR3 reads CAWSVTSGGANTGELFF. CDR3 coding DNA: TGTGCCTGGAGTGTCACTAGCGGGGGGGCAAACACCGGGGAGCTGTTTTTT.

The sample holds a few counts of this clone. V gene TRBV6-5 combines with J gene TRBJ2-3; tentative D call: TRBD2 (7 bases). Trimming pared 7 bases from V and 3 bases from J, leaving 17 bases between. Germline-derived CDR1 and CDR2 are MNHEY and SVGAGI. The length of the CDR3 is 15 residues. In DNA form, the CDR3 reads TGTGCCAGCACCCAGAGGGGGGGCGGGACAGATACGCAGTATTTT. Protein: CASTQRGGGTDTQYF.

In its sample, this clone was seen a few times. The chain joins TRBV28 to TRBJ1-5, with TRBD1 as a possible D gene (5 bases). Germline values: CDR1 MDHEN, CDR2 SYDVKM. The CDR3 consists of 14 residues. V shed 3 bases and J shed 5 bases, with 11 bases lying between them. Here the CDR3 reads CASSFSGDDQPQHF. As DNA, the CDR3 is TGTGCCAGCAGTTTTTCGGGGGACGATCAGCCCCAGCATTTT. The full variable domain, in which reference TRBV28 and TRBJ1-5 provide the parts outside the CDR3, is DVKVTQSSRYLVKRTGEKVFLECVQDMDHENMFWYRQDPGLGLRLIYFSYDVKMKEKGDIPEGYSVSREKKERFSLILESASTNQTSMYLCASSFSGDDQPQHFGDGTRLSIL.

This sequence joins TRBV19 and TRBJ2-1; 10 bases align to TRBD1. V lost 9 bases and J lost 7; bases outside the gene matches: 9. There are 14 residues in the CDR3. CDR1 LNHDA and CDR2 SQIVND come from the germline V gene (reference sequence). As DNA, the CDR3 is TGTGCCAGCTCCGGGACAGGGGCTTGGAATGAGCAGTTCTTC. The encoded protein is CASSGTGAWNEQFF. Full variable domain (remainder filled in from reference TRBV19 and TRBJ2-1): DGGITQSPKYLFRKEGQNVTLSCEQNLNHDAMYWYRQDPGQGLRLIYYSQIVNDFQKGDIAEGYSVSREKKESFPLTVTSAQKNPTAFYLCASSGTGAWNEQFFGPGTRLTVL.

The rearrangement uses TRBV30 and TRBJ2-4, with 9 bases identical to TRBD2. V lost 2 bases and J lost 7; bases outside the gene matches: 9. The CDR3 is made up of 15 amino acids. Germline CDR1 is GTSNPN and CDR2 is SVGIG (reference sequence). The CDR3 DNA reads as TGTGCCTGGAGTCGTAGCGGGAGCGGGGGGAACATTCAGTACTTC. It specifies CAWSRSGSGGNIQYF.

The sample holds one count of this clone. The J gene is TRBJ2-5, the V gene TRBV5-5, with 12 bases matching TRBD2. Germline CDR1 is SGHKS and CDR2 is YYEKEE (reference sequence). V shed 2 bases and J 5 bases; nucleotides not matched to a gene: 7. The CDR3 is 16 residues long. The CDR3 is CASSLKLAGGSETQYF. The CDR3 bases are TGTGCCAGCAGCTTAAAACTAGCGGGAGGAAGCGAGACCCAGTACTTC.

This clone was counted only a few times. The CDR3 region has the DNA TGTGCCAGCAGTAACCGGGACTCTATCTATTTT. This gives the protein CASSNRDSIYF. The chain has TRBV6-5 and TRBJ2-3, with D perhaps TRBD2 (6 bases). The V gene lost 5 bases and the J gene lost 15 bases, with 15 bases spanning the gap. Germline V gene data show CDR1 as MNHEY and CDR2 as SVGAGI. The CDR3 covers 11 residues.

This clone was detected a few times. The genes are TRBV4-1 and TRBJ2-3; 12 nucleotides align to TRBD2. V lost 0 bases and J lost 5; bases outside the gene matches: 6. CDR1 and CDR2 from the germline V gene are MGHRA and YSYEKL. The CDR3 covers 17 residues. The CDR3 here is CASSQEPSGRAGDTQYF. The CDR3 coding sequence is TGCGCCAGCAGCCAAGAGCCTAGCGGGAGGGCCGGAGATACGCAGTATTTT.

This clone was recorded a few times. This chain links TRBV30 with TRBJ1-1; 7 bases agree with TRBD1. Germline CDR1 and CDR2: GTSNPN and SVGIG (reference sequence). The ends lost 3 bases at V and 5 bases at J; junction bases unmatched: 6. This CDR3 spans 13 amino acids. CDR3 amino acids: CAWSLNRGTEAFF. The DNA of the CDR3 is TGTGCCTGGAGCCTTAACAGGGGTACTGAAGCTTTCTTT.

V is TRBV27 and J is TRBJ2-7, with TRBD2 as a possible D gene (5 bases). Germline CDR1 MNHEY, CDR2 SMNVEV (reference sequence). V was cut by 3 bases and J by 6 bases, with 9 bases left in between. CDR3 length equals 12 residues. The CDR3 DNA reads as TGTGCCAGCAGTTTTGAGGGAGTCGAGCAGTACTTC. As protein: CASSFEGVEQYF.